This entry concerns a single T cell receptor (beta chain). TCRdb called the RT-PCR reads again in MiXCR, with one record for every CDR3 protein. The data hold fewer than 800,000 distinct CDR3 sequences, with about 14% observed a single time. V lost 1 base and J lost 0, with 13 bases in between. Germline loops: CDR1 DFQATT, CDR2 SNEGSKA (reference sequence). The CDR3 has 15 residues. Sequencing used memory CD4+ T cells from blood. This TCR was recovered from a female donor in good health, serving as a healthy control. V usage is TRBV20-1 and J usage is TRBJ2-7; the D gene is possibly TRBD1 (5 bases). The CDR3 DNA sequence: TGCAGTGCTAGAGTGCCCAGGGTAAGCTCCTACGAGCAGTACTTC. It encodes CSARVPRVSSYEQYF.